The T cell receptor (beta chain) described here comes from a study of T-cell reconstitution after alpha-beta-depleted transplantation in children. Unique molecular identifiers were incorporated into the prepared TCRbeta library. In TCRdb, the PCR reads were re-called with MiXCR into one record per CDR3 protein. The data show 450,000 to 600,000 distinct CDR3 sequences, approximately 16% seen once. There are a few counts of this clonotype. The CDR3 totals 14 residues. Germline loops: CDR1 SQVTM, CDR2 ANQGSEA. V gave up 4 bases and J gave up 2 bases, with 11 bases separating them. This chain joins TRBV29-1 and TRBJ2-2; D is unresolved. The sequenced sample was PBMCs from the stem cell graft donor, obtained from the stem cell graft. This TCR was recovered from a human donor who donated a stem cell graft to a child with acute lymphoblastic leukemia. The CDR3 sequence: CSVVSAPNTGELFF. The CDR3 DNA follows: TGCAGCGTTGTTTCGGCTCCTAACACCGGGGAGCTGTTTTTT.